These 14 T cell receptor beta chains were sequenced from one sample in a study of blood T cells in healthy people across ages. With a J-beta primer mix and a sample-barcoded 5' primer, a second PCR ran about 7 to 11 cycles. TCRdb fed the 5' RACE reads into MiXCR, producing one record per CDR3 protein. The sample carries 450,000 to 650,000 distinct CDR3 sequences, 24% recorded once. This sample was shared with a second study, whose subject was T cells of mothers and their children.

Sequencing was performed on blood. The receptors derive from a boy aged 5-17 years in good health.

This clonotype was recorded only once. The CDR3 bases are TGTGCCAGCAGTTTGTACCTAGAGAACACTGAAGCTTTCTTT. This gives the protein CASSLYLENTEAFF. The gene calls are TRBV28 and TRBJ1-1, with D unresolved. The CDR3 totals 14 residues. The germline V gene has CDR1 MDHEN and CDR2 SYDVKM. V was shortened by 3 bases and J by 1 base, with 9 bases between the two germline ends.

This chain joins TRBV3-1 and TRBJ2-5; D not certain. The J call may be faulty, since TRBJ2-7 better matches the DNA end. This CDR3 is built from 14 residues. Germline-derived CDR1 and CDR2 are LGHDT and YNNKEL (reference sequence). CDR3 sequence reads: CASSQAESSYEQYF. CDR3 bases: TGTGCCAGCAGCCAGGCTGAGAGCTCCTACGAGCAGTACTTC.

This clonotype came up a few times. The chain carries TRBV2 and TRBJ2-2; a weak D match, TRBD2 (6 bases). Trimming stripped 5 bases from V and 4 bases from J, with 14 bases between. This CDR3 is 15 amino acids long. The V gene's germline CDR1 is SNHLY and CDR2 FYNNEI. CDR3 nucleotide sequence: TGTGCCAGCAGTATCCGGGAGTCGACCACCGGGGAGCTGTTTTTT. Translating gives CASSIRESTTGELFF. The whole variable domain, remainder taken from reference TRBV2 and TRBJ2-2, is EPEVTQTPSHQVTQMGQEVILRCVPISNHLYFYWYRQILGQKVEFLVSFYNNEISEKSEIFDDQFSVERPDGSNFTLKIRSTKLEDSAMYFCASSIRESTTGELFFGEGSRLTVL.

The chain recombines TRBV29-1 with TRBJ2-5; tentative D call: TRBD1 (6 bases). V was pared by 4 bases and J by 4 bases, with 16 bases between. Looked up from germline, CDR1 is SQVTM and CDR2 is ANQGSEA. The CDR3 is made up of 14 amino acids. The CDR3 loop is CSVVWRTGLETQYF. Written as DNA, the CDR3 is TGCAGCGTTGTCTGGAGAACAGGGTTAGAGACCCAGTACTTC.

The rearrangement links TRBV7-6 to TRBJ1-1, with D unresolved. V was clipped by 5 bases and J by 10 bases, with 11 bases between them. This CDR3 is 11 amino acids long. Per the germline V gene, CDR1 is SGHVS and CDR2 is FNYEAQ. The CDR3 nucleotides read TGTGCCAGCAGCGACAACCAGGCAGCTTTCTTT. It codes for CASSDNQAAFF.

This clonotype was counted at least ten times. V is TRBV2 and J is TRBJ1-5, with TRBD1 matching over 11 bases. Germline-derived CDR1 and CDR2 are SNHLY and FYNNEI. There are 14 residues in the CDR3. V gave up 6 bases and J gave up 7 bases; unmatched junction bases: 5. The CDR3 is CASSGQGAGQPQHF. The CDR3, as DNA: TGTGCCAGCAGCGGACAGGGGGCAGGGCAGCCCCAGCATTTT.

In this sample, this clonotype turned up a few times. The V and J genes are TRBV7-9 and TRBJ2-5; TRBD2 matches 8 bases. CDR3 length: 16 residues. V lost 0 bases and J lost 4; bases outside the gene matches: 7. Germline assignment: CDR1 SEHNR and CDR2 FQNEAQ (reference sequence). The DNA for the CDR3 is TGTGCCAGCAGCTTAGCGCAGCGGGGGACGGGAGAGACCCAGTACTTC. This translates into CASSLAQRGTGETQYF.

Only a few counts were recorded for this clonotype. The chain joins TRBV7-2 to TRBJ2-3; a possible D gene is TRBD2 (6 bases). V lost 2 bases to trimming and J lost 0 bases, with 12 bases between them. The CDR3 runs 16 residues. Germline V gene sequence: CDR1 SGHTA, CDR2 FQGNSA. The CDR3 DNA reads as TGTGCCAGCAGCTTAAGTCCAGGGAGGAGCACAGATACGCAGTATTTT. Residues: CASSLSPGRSTDTQYF.

The V and J genes are TRBV30 and TRBJ2-5; 7 bases line up with TRBD2. CDR3 length equals 13 residues. The J segment lost 4 bases and the V segment lost 5 bases, leaving 7 bases of the junction unmatched. From germline, CDR1 is GTSNPN and CDR2 SVGIG (reference sequence). CDR3 loop: CAWDRGDGETQYF. The CDR3 DNA reads as TGTGCCTGGGACCGGGGGGATGGAGAGACCCAGTACTTC.

The CDR3 sequence: CASSFSLSGGLTAYNEQFF. In DNA form, the CDR3 reads TGTGCCAGCTCGTTCAGTCTGTCGGGGGGGCTCACCGCCTACAATGAGCAGTTCTTC. The chain joins TRBV18 to TRBJ2-5; 8 positions agree with TRBD2. TRBJ2-1 explains the end of the DNA better; the J call may be wrong. The CDR3 totals 19 residues. Germline values: CDR1 KGHSH, CDR2 LQKENI.

CDR3 region: CASSLRGRRDNEQFF. CDR3 nucleotides: TGTGCCAGCAGCTTAAGAGGTAGGAGGGACAATGAGCAGTTCTTC. The chain uses TRBV7-9 and TRBJ2-1; possible D gene TRBD2, 6 bases. Trimming cost V 2 bases and J 5 bases, with 13 bases left between them. CDR1 is SEHNR, CDR2 FQNEAQ, per germline (reference sequence). This CDR3 is built from 15 residues.

There are a few counts of this clonotype. One junction end does not reproduce the germline sequence, and a read error may be involved. The chain uses TRBV28 and TRBJ2-7, with a tentative D call TRBD2 (5 bases). The CDR3 consists of 14 residues. In germline, CDR1 is MDHEN, CDR2 SYDVKM. In DNA form, the CDR3 reads TGTGCCAGCAGTTCGTCGGGATTCTCCTACGAGCGGTACTTC. Amino acids: CASSSSGFSYERYF.

The genes are TRBV9 and TRBJ2-1, with TRBD1 matching 8 bases. The CDR3 extends over 13 amino acids. In germline, CDR1 is SGDLS, CDR2 YYNGEE. With 4 bases clipped from V and 14 bases from J, the junction kept 11 bases outside the gene matches. The CDR3 DNA follows: TGTGCCAGCAGCCCGACTGGCAGGGGGCTGAAGTTCTTC. Protein sequence: CASSPTGRGLKFF.

The rearrangement links TRBV7-2 to TRBJ2-5, with no clear D. This CDR3 spans 15 amino acids. Deletions cut 5 bases from V and 1 base from J, with 14 bases between. Germline V gene data show CDR1 as SGHTA and CDR2 as FQGNSA. DNA for the CDR3: TGTGCCAGCAGCCCTCCCTCGTCTATCCAAGAGACCCAGTACTTC. This codes for CASSPPSSIQETQYF.